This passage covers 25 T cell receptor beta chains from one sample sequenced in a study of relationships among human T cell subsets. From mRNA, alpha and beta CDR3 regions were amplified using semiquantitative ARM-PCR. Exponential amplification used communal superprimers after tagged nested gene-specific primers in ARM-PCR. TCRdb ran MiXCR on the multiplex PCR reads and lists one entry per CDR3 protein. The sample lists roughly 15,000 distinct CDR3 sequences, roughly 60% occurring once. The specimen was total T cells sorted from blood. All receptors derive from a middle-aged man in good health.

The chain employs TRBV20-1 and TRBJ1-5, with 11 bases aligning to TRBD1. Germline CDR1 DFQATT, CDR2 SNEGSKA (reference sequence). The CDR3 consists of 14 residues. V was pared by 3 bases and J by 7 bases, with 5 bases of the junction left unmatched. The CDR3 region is CSASVGQGEQPQHF. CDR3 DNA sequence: TGCAGTGCTAGCGTGGGACAGGGGGAGCAGCCCCAGCATTTT.

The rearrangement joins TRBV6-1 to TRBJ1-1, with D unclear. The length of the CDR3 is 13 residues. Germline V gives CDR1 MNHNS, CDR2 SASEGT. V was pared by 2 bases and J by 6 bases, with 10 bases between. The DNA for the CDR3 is TGTGCCAGCAGTGAACTCCGTCCCGCTGAAGCTTTCTTT. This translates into CASSELRPAEAFF.

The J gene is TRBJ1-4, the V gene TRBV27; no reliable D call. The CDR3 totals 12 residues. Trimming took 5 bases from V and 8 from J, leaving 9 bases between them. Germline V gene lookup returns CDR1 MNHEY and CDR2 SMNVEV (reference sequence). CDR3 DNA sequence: TGTGCCAGCAGTCCGCCGGGGGAAAAACTGTTTTTT. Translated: CASSPPGEKLFF.

The CDR3 reads CASSLYRGEAYNEQFF. The CDR3 nucleotides are TGCGCCAGCAGCCTGTACAGGGGGGAAGCCTACAATGAGCAGTTCTTC. The V gene is TRBV5-1, the J gene TRBJ2-1, with 8 bases matching TRBD1. With 4 bases clipped from V and 2 bases from J, the junction kept 8 bases outside the gene matches. Germline lookup yields CDR1 SGHRS and CDR2 YFSETQ. The CDR3 consists of 16 residues. The full variable domain, completed using reference TRBV5-1 and TRBJ2-1, is KAGVTQTPRYLIKTRGQQVTLSCSPISGHRSVSWYQQTPGQGLQFLFEYFSETQRNKGNFPGRFSGRQFSNSRSEMNVSTLELGDSALYLCASSLYRGEAYNEQFFGPGTRLTVL.

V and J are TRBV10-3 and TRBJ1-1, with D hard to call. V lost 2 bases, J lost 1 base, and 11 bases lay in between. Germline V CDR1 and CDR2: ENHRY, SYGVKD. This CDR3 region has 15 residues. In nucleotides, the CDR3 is TGTGCCATCAGTGAGAGGGAGGGTAAGAACACTGAAGCTTTCTTT. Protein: CAISEREGKNTEAFF.

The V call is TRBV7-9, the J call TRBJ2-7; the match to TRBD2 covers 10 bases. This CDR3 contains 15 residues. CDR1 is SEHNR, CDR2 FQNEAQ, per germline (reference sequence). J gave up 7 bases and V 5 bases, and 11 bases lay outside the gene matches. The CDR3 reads CASSGSGLAALEQYF. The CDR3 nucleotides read TGTGCCAGCAGCGGCTCCGGACTAGCGGCCCTTGAGCAGTACTTC.

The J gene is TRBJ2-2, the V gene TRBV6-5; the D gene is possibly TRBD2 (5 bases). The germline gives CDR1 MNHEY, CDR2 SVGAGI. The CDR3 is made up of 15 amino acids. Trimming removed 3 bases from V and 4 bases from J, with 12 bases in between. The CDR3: CASSYNGMLTGELFF. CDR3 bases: TGTGCCAGCAGTTATAACGGGATGCTCACCGGGGAGCTGTTTTTT.

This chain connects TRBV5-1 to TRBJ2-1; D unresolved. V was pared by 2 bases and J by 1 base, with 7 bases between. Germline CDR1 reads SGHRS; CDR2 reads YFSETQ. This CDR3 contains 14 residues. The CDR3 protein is CASSFEKSYNEQFF. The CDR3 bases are TGCGCCAGCAGCTTCGAAAAGTCCTACAATGAGCAGTTCTTC.

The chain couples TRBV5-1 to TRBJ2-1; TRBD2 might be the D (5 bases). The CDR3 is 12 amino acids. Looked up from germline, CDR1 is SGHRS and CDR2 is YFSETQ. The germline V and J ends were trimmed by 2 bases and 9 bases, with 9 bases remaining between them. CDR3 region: CASSFGSGEQFF. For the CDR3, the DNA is TGCGCCAGCAGCTTTGGGAGTGGTGAGCAGTTCTTC.

CDR3 loop: CASSEGTSYNSPLHF. CDR3 coding DNA: TGTGCCAGCAGTGAAGGGACAAGCTATAATTCACCCCTCCACTTT. The chain combines TRBV2 with TRBJ1-6, with D possibly matching TRBD1 (5 bases). The CDR3 consists of 15 residues. Trimming cost V 1 base and J 3 bases, with 7 bases left between them. The germline gives CDR1 SNHLY, CDR2 FYNNEI.

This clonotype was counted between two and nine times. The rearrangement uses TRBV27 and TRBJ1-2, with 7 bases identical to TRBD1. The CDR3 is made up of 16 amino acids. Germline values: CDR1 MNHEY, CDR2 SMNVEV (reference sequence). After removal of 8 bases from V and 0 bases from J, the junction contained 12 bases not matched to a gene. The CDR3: CASAPGQTTSNYGYTF. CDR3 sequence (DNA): TGTGCCAGCGCCCCGGGACAGACGACCTCTAACTATGGCTACACCTTC.

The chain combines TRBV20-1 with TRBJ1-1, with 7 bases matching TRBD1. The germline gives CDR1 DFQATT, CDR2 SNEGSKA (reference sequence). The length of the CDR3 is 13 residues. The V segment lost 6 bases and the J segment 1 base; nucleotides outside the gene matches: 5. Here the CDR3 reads CSAHQGGNTEAFF. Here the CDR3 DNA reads TGCAGTGCACACCAGGGGGGGAACACTGAAGCTTTCTTT.

For the CDR3, the DNA is TGTGCCAGCAGTTCTATCGGGACTAGCGGGGGAACCGGGGAGCTGTTTTTT. Protein sequence: CASSSIGTSGGTGELFF. The chain joins TRBV28 to TRBJ2-2, with 14 bases that match TRBD2. Germline CDR1 and CDR2: MDHEN and SYDVKM. CDR3 size: 17 residues. V was pared by 4 bases and J by 5 bases, with 6 bases of the junction left unmatched.

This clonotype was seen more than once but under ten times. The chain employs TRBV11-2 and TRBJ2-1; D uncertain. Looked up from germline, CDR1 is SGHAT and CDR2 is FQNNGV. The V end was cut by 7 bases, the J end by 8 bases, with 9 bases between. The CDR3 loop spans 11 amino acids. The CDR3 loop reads CASTLTHEQFF. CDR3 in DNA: TGTGCCAGCACCCTCACCCATGAGCAGTTCTTC. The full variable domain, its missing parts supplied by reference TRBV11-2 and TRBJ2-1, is EAGVAQSPRYKIIEKRQSVAFWCNPISGHATLYWYQQILGQGPKLLIQFQNNGVVDDSQLPKDRFSAERLKGVDSTLKIQPAKLEDSAVYLCASTLTHEQFFGPGTRLTVL.

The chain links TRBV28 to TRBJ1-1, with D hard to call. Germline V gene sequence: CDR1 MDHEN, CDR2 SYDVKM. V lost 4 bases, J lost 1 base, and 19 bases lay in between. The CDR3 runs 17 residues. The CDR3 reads CASSSLTYREPNTEAFF. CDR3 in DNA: TGTGCCAGCAGTTCGCTCACTTACAGAGAGCCGAACACTGAAGCTTTCTTT.

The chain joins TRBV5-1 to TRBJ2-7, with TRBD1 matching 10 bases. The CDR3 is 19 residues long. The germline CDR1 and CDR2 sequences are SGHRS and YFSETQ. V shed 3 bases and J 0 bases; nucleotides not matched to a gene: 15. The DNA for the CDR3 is TGCGCCAGCAGCTCTCTACCGGGACAGGGGTCGCTCCCCTCCTACGAGCAGTACTTC. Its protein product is CASSSLPGQGSLPSYEQYF.

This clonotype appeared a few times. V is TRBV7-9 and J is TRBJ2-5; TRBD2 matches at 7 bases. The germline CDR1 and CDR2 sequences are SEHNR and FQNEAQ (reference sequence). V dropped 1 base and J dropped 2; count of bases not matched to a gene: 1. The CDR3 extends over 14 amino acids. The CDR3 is CASSLGLAQETQYF. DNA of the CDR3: TGTGCCAGCAGCTTAGGACTAGCTCAAGAGACCCAGTACTTC. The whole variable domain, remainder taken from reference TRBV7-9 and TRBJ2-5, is DTGVSQNPRHKITKRGQNVTFRCDPISEHNRLYWYRQTLGQGPEFLTYFQNEAQLEKSRLLSDRFSAERPKGSFSTLEIQRTEQGDSAMYLCASSLGLAQETQYFGPGTRLLVL.

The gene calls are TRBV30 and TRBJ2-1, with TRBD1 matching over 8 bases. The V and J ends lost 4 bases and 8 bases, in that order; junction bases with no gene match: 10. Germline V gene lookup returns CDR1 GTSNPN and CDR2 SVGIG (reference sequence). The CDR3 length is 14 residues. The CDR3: CAWIRTGNTDEQFF. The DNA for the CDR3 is TGTGCCTGGATCAGGACAGGGAATACAGATGAGCAGTTCTTC.

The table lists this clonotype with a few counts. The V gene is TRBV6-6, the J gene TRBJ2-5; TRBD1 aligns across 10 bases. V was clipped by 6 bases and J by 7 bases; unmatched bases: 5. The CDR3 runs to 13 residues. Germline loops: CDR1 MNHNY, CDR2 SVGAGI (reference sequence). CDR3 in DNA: TGTGCCAGCAGCCCGGACAGGGGGGGGACCCAGTACTTC. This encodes CASSPDRGGTQYF.

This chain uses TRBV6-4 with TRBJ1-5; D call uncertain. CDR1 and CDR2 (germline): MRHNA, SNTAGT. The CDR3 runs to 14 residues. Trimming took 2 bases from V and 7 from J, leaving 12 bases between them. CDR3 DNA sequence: TGTGCCAGCAGTGACGCCGGGGAGTCACAGCCCCAGCATTTT. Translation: CASSDAGESQPQHF.

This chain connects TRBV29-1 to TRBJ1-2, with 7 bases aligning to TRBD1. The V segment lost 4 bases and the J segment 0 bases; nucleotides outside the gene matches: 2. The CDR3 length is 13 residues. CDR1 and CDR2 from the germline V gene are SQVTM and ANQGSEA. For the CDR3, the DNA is TGCAGCGTTGCGCAGGGGGCTAACTATGGCTACACCTTC. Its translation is CSVAQGANYGYTF.

The CDR3 nucleotides are TGTGCCAGCAGTGGGGGACTAGCGGGAGACGGGGAGCTGTTTTTT. Translation: CASSGGLAGDGELFF. The chain couples TRBV2 to TRBJ2-2; 14 nucleotides align to TRBD2. CDR3 length: 15 residues. Germline CDR1 is SNHLY and CDR2 is FYNNEI. The trim removed 4 bases at V and 7 bases at J, leaving 2 bases unmatched. Combining the CDR3 with reference TRBV2 and TRBJ2-2 gives the whole variable domain EPEVTQTPSHQVTQMGQEVILRCVPISNHLYFYWYRQILGQKVEFLVSFYNNEISEKSEIFDDQFSVERPDGSNFTLKIRSTKLEDSAMYFCASSGGLAGDGELFFGEGSRLTVL.

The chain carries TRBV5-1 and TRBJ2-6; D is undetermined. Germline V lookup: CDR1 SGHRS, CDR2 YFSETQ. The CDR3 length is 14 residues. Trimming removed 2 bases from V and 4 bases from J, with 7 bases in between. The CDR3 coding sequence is TGCGCCAGCAGCTTTGGGTCCGGGGCCAACGTCCTGACTTTC. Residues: CASSFGSGANVLTF.

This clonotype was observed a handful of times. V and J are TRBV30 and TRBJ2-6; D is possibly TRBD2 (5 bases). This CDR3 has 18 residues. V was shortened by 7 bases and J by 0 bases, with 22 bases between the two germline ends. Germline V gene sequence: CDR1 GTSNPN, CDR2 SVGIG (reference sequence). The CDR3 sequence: CASGGRTGAASGANVLTF. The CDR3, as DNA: TGTGCCTCTGGAGGCAGGACCGGAGCTGCCTCTGGGGCCAACGTCCTGACTTTC.

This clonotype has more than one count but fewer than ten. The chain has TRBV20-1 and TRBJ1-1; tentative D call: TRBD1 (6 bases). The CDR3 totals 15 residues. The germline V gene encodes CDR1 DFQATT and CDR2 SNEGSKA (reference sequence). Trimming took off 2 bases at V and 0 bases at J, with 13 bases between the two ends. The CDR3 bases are TGCAGTGCTAGAAGCGGGGGGCCCATGAACACTGAAGCTTTCTTT. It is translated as CSARSGGPMNTEAFF.